This TCR beta chain was observed in a study of T-cell reconstitution after alpha-beta-depleted transplantation in children. Construction of the TCRbeta library involved unique molecular identifiers. TCRdb called the PCR reads again in MiXCR, with one record for every CDR3 protein. The table has under 450,000 distinct CDR3 sequences, 13% seen once. The length of the CDR3 is 14 residues. Germline lookup yields CDR1 MDHEN and CDR2 SYDVKM. Germline trimming cut 7 bases from V and 5 bases from J; bases unmatched to any gene: 9. The sample was PBMCs, taken from the stem cell graft. This TCR was sampled from a human donor who donated a stem cell graft to a child with Fanconi anemia. This chain uses TRBV28 with TRBJ2-3, with 7 bases that match TRBD2. The CDR3 spells CASIFIGGGDTQYF. Written as DNA, the CDR3 is TGTGCCAGCATTTTCATTGGGGGGGGAGATACGCAGTATTTT.